This passage covers 20 T cell receptor beta chains from one sample sequenced in a study of blood T cell repertoires in COVID-19. Generated by immunoSEQ multiplex PCR, the TCRdb table keeps only in-frame clones and is missing some. This repertoire shows about 280,000 clones, around 91% found once; its top ten account for approximately 1.5%. The sequenced material came from PBMCs or T cells enriched from blood (not recorded which). Receptors were obtained from a woman between 18 and 29 years old with acute COVID-19.

V usage is TRBV4-2 and J usage is TRBJ2-1; 7 bases fit TRBD2. V lost 4 bases, J lost 4 bases, and 16 bases stayed unmatched. Germline CDR1 reads LGHNA; CDR2 reads YNFKEQ. The CDR3 sequence is 18 residues long. The chain's CDR3 is CASSPLGSGTTQYNEQFF. In DNA, the CDR3 is TGTGCCAGCAGCCCGCTAGGTTCCGGGACTACCCAATACAATGAGCAGTTCTTC.

The chain carries TRBV11-2 and TRBJ2-7, with 7 positions matching TRBD1. V dropped 3 bases and J dropped 7; count of bases not matched to a gene: 18. CDR1 and CDR2 from the germline V gene are SGHAT and FQNNGV. This CDR3 region has 17 residues. DNA of the CDR3: TGTGCCAGCAGCTTGATAAGAGGGACAGTCGGGGAATGGGAGCAGTACTTC. Translated: CASSLIRGTVGEWEQYF.

A single count supports this clone. The V and J genes are TRBV9 and TRBJ2-7; 8 bases are a match to TRBD1. Per the germline V gene, CDR1 is SGDLS and CDR2 is YYNGEE. This CDR3 has 15 amino acids. With 0 bases clipped from V and 3 bases from J, the junction kept 5 bases outside the gene matches. The DNA for the CDR3 is TGTGCCAGCAGCGTAGCTCCAGGGGGCATCTACGAGCAGTACTTC. Translation: CASSVAPGGIYEQYF.

V is TRBV3-1 (or the pseudogene TRBV3-2) and J is TRBJ2-7; 10 nucleotides align to TRBD1. Trimming removed 1 base from V and 5 bases from J; junction bases left unmatched: 8. The CDR3 is 16 amino acids. Per germline, CDR1 LGHDT and CDR2 YNNKEL (reference sequence). CDR3 DNA: TGTGCCAGCAGCCAAGGCCCGGACAGGGGGATCCACGAGCAGTACTTC. Its translation: CASSQGPDRGIHEQYF.

The gene calls are TRBV29-1 and TRBJ1-4; D ambiguous. Germline lookup yields CDR1 SQVTM and CDR2 ANQGSEA. The CDR3 is 13 amino acids. V lost 0 bases and J 9 bases, leaving 11 bases between the germline ends. In DNA, the CDR3 is TGCAGCGTTGAAGACAGGAAAAGTAAAAAACTGTTTTTT. It is translated as CSVEDRKSKKLFF. The full variable domain, completed using reference TRBV29-1 and TRBJ1-4, is SAVISQKPSRDICQRGTSLTIQCQVDSQVTMMFWYRQQPGQSLTLIATANQGSEATYESGFVIDKFPISRPNLTFSTLTVSNMSPEDSSIYLCSVEDRKSKKLFFGSGTQLSVL.

The genes are TRBV7-8 and TRBJ2-3; D is unclear. The CDR3 is 15 amino acids. V was clipped by 2 bases and J by 0 bases, with 9 bases between them. The V gene's germline CDR1 is SGHVS and CDR2 FQNEAQ. Written as DNA, the CDR3 is TGTGCCAGCAGCTTAAGGCGGCAGAGCACAGATACGCAGTATTTT. Amino acids: CASSLRRQSTDTQYF.

V and J are TRBV19 and TRBJ1-2; perhaps TRBD1 as D (5 bases). This CDR3 contains 13 residues. Trimming stripped 1 base from V and 4 bases from J, with 7 bases between. CDR1 is LNHDA and CDR2 is SQIVND in the germline V gene (reference sequence). DNA for the CDR3: TGTGCCAGTAGTATAGGACAGACCTATGGCTACACCTTC. This codes for CASSIGQTYGYTF.

V is TRBV30 and J is TRBJ2-5; weak D call: TRBD1 (6 bases). This CDR3 region has 12 residues. CDR1 is GTSNPN and CDR2 is SVGIG in the germline V gene (reference sequence). Trimming cost V 5 bases and J 4 bases, with 11 bases left between them. The CDR3 sequence is CAWGQNRETQYF. For the CDR3, the DNA is TGTGCCTGGGGACAGAATCGAGAGACCCAGTACTTC.

The chain couples TRBV28 to TRBJ2-3, with 8 bases matching TRBD1. This CDR3 comprises 14 residues. The V and J ends lost 2 bases and 5 bases, in that order; junction bases with no gene match: 3. Germline lookup yields CDR1 MDHEN and CDR2 SYDVKM. DNA for the CDR3: TGTGCCAGCAGTTTAACAGGGGGTGAAGATACGCAGTATTTT. Encoded protein: CASSLTGGEDTQYF.

The chain has TRBV7-2 and TRBJ1-6; D is possibly TRBD1 (6 bases). Trimming removed 5 bases from V and 4 bases from J, with 9 bases in between. Germline CDR1 and CDR2: SGHTA and FQGNSA. The CDR3 loop spans 14 amino acids. The CDR3 DNA reads TGTGCCAGCAGCAATGGACAGTATAATTCACCCCTCCACTTT. Amino acids: CASSNGQYNSPLHF.

The chain carries TRBV27 and TRBJ2-3; weak D call: TRBD1 (6 bases). The germline CDR1 and CDR2 sequences are MNHEY and SMNVEV (reference sequence). Trimming shortened V by 8 bases and J by 6 bases, and 9 bases separated the two germline ends. The CDR3 consists of 11 residues. The chain's CDR3 is CASGQPDTQYF. The CDR3 DNA is TGTGCCAGCGGACAGCCGGATACGCAGTATTTT.

The chain carries TRBV13 and TRBJ1-1; TRBD1 matches 10 bases. The CDR3 consists of 14 residues. Germline values: CDR1 PRHDT, CDR2 FYEKMQ (reference sequence). Trimming at V came to 4 bases and at J to 4 bases, leaving 3 bases not matched to a gene. CDR3 loop: CASSSDRGATEAFF. CDR3 sequence (DNA): TGTGCCAGCAGCTCGGACAGGGGGGCCACTGAAGCTTTCTTT.

A note on this clone: Distinct nucleotide sequences in the sample also encode this CDR3. As DNA, the CDR3 is TGTGCCAGCAGCTTGAACAGGGACACTGAAGCTTTCTTT. Residues: CASSLNRDTEAFF. The chain uses TRBV11-3 and TRBJ1-1, with D tentatively TRBD1 (6 bases). V lost 3 bases, J lost 3 bases, and 8 bases lay in between. CDR3 size: 13 residues. Germline CDR1 is SGHNT and CDR2 is YENEEA.

The table lists this clone with a count of one. V usage is TRBV30 and J usage is TRBJ2-1, with TRBD2 identical over 7 bases. Germline CDR1 is GTSNPN and CDR2 is SVGIG (reference sequence). V shed 1 base and J 8 bases; nucleotides not matched to a gene: 11. The length of the CDR3 is 15 residues. The CDR3 DNA sequence: TGTGCCTGGAGTGGGAGGGGCGGGAGTGTACATGAGCAGTTCTTC. Its translation is CAWSGRGGSVHEQFF.

V and J are TRBV19 and TRBJ1-5; tentative D call: TRBD1 (6 bases). The CDR3 length is 16 residues. Germline values: CDR1 LNHDA, CDR2 SQIVND (reference sequence). V lost 7 bases and J 4 bases, leaving 20 bases between the germline ends. The CDR3 is CASTHEGVQNNQPQHF. In nucleotides, the CDR3 is TGTGCCAGTACTCATGAGGGGGTACAGAATAATCAGCCCCAGCATTTT.

This chain uses TRBV28 with TRBJ2-7, with 8 bases lining up with TRBD2. The CDR3 loop spans 14 amino acids. The V and J ends lost 2 bases and 6 bases, in that order; junction bases with no gene match: 6. Germline CDR1 reads MDHEN; CDR2 reads SYDVKM. CDR3: CASSLMGLVGEQYF. Written as DNA, the CDR3 is TGTGCCAGCAGTTTAATGGGACTAGTGGGCGAGCAGTACTTC. Supplemented by reference TRBV28 and TRBJ2-7, the full variable domain reads DVKVTQSSRYLVKRTGEKVFLECVQDMDHENMFWYRQDPGLGLRLIYFSYDVKMKEKGDIPEGYSVSREKKERFSLILESASTNQTSMYLCASSLMGLVGEQYFGPGTRLTVT.

The chain is built from TRBV18 and TRBJ2-1, with TRBD2 matching over 7 bases. The V gene's germline CDR1 is KGHSH and CDR2 LQKENI. V shed 0 bases and J 0 bases; nucleotides not matched to a gene: 8. The CDR3 runs to 18 residues. CDR3 nucleotide sequence: TGTGCCAGCTCACCACCCAGAATAGCGGGTAGCTCCTACAATGAGCAGTTCTTC. Encoded protein: CASSPPRIAGSSYNEQFF.

The CDR3 coding sequence is TGTGCCAGCTCACCCGTGGCGGGAGAAGACGAGCAGTACTTC. This translates into CASSPVAGEDEQYF. The chain joins TRBV18 to TRBJ2-7, with 7 bases fitting TRBD2. Germline CDR1 KGHSH, CDR2 LQKENI. The V gene end was trimmed by 3 bases and the J gene end by 5 bases; junction bases not matched to a gene: 7. This CDR3 has 14 residues.

V gene TRBV7-8 combines with J gene TRBJ2-3; 9 bases map to TRBD2. Germline loops: CDR1 SGHVS, CDR2 FQNEAQ. This CDR3 has 14 residues. The V gene end was trimmed by 7 bases and the J gene end by 4 bases; junction bases not matched to a gene: 6. The CDR3 bases are TGTGCCAGCAATGCAGCGGGAGGATCAGATACGCAGTATTTT. The encoded protein is CASNAAGGSDTQYF.

The CDR3 is CASRNAPGMANQPQHF. CDR3 coding DNA: TGTGCCAGCAGAAATGCCCCAGGGATGGCCAATCAGCCCCAGCATTTT. The rearrangement joins TRBV2 to TRBJ1-5, with a possible D match to TRBD1 (5 bases). CDR1 is SNHLY and CDR2 is FYNNEI in the germline V gene. This CDR3 region has 16 residues. V dropped 6 bases and J dropped 3 bases, with 18 bases sitting between them.